This T cell receptor (beta chain) was documented in a study of T cells in Graves' hyperthyroidism and ophthalmopathy. At least ten counts were recorded for this clonotype. Exclusion followed for patients with uncontrolled infection, other autoimmune disease, pregnancy or lactation. Amplification of TCR beta CDR3 regions was performed using RNA transcripts as template. HTBI primers were the set used in a first-round RT-PCR of the TCR CDR3. TCRdb re-analysed the multiplex PCR reads in MiXCR, keeping a single row per CDR3 protein. The sample contains about 480,000 distinct CDR3 sequences, about 22% of which appear only once. This sequence originates from a woman aged 70-85 years with Graves' ophthalmopathy. Sequencing was carried out using blood.

CDR3 amino acids: CASSPGFLGDTQYF. DNA of the CDR3: TGTGCCAGCAGCCCCGGTTTCTTGGGAGATACGCAGTATTTT. V gene TRBV7-8 combines with J gene TRBJ2-3, with D unclear. The CDR3 loop spans 14 amino acids. V was pared by 5 bases and J by 5 bases, with 14 bases between. Germline CDR1 and CDR2: SGHVS and FQNEAQ. Complete variable domain (other parts from reference TRBV7-8 and TRBJ2-3): GAGVSQSPRYKVAKRGQDVALRCDPISGHVSLFWYQQALGQGPEFLTYFQNEAQLDKSGLPSDRFFAERPEGSVSTLKIQRTQQEDSAVYLCASSPGFLGDTQYFGPGTRLTVL.